The rows below give T cell receptor beta chains drawn from one sample of a study of shared clonotypes between healthy human individuals. Measured with immunoSEQ multiplex PCR; TCRdb has only the in-frame clones, and not every one. The data show roughly 590,000 clones, less than 97% seen once. What was sequenced was naive CD8+ T cells sorted from blood. The source is a woman between 25 and 40 years old in good health. The CDR3 runs from the conserved cysteine through the conserved F or W. Fields, in order: V gene, clone size, J gene, D gene, CDR3 DNA, CDR3 protein. The D gene is left open where the match is weak. Clone sizes are given selectively: once, few, many, or a class where the clone is expanded.

v_call: TRBV2
clone_size: -
j_call: TRBJ1-5
d_call: -
cdr3_nt: TGTGCCAGCAGCCTAGGGGGGAGTCAGCCCCAGCATTTT
cdr3_aa: CASSLGGSQPQHF

v_call: TRBV10-2
clone_size: -
j_call: TRBJ2-5
d_call: -
cdr3_nt: TGCGCCAGCTGGGGCGGGGACTCCCAGTACTTC
cdr3_aa: CASWGGDSQYF

v_call: TRBV2
clone_size: -
j_call: TRBJ1-3
d_call: -
cdr3_nt: TGTGCCAGCAGTGAAGAGTACTGGACGGAGATTGGAAACACCATATATTTT
cdr3_aa: CASSEEYWTEIGNTIYF

v_call: TRBV27
clone_size: -
j_call: TRBJ2-5
d_call: -
cdr3_nt: TGTGCCAGCAGTCCAGGGTGGGGGGGCAAAGAGACCCAGTACTTC
cdr3_aa: CASSPGWGGKETQYF

v_call: TRBV28
clone_size: -
j_call: TRBJ2-3
d_call: TRBD2
cdr3_nt: TGTGCCAGCAGTACGGCAGTGGGTAGCGGGAGTTGGGATACGCAGTATTTT
cdr3_aa: CASSTAVGSGSWDTQYF

v_call: TRBV9
clone_size: -
j_call: TRBJ2-1
d_call: TRBD2
cdr3_nt: TGTGCCAGCAGCGTAGGAGGCGGGAGAAAAAATGAGCAGTTCTTC
cdr3_aa: CASSVGGGRKNEQFF

v_call: TRBV28
clone_size: -
j_call: TRBJ1-5
d_call: -
cdr3_nt: TGTGCCAGCAGGGAATCAGGGAGTTGGGAGCCCCAGCATTTT
cdr3_aa: CASRESGSWEPQHF

v_call: TRBV27
clone_size: -
j_call: TRBJ2-7
d_call: TRBD2
cdr3_nt: TGTGCCAGCAGTCCACGACTAGCGCCCTACGAGCAGTACTTC
cdr3_aa: CASSPRLAPYEQYF

v_call: TRBV30
clone_size: -
j_call: TRBJ2-7
d_call: TRBD2
cdr3_nt: TGTGCCTGGAGTGGTGGGACTAGGGGACACGAGCAGTACTTC
cdr3_aa: CAWSGGTRGHEQYF

v_call: TRBV28
clone_size: -
j_call: TRBJ2-7
d_call: -
cdr3_nt: TGTGCCAGCAGTTTGGGGAGAAGCTCCTACGAGCAGTACTTC
cdr3_aa: CASSLGRSSYEQYF

v_call: TRBV29-1
clone_size: -
j_call: TRBJ2-1
d_call: -
cdr3_nt: TGCAGCGTCGCGGGGGACACGCCCGGATACAATGAGCAGTTCTTC
cdr3_aa: CSVAGDTPGYNEQFF

v_call: TRBV7-6
clone_size: -
j_call: TRBJ1-1
d_call: TRBD1
cdr3_nt: TGTGCCAGCAGCCTGGCTCAGGGGGGTGGCACTGAAGCTTTCTTT
cdr3_aa: CASSLAQGGGTEAFF

v_call: TRBV10-3
clone_size: -
j_call: TRBJ1-1
d_call: -
cdr3_nt: TGTGCCATCAGGGGGCGGAACACTGAAGCTTTCTTT
cdr3_aa: CAIRGRNTEAFF

v_call: TRBV9
clone_size: -
j_call: TRBJ2-3
d_call: -
cdr3_nt: TGTGCCAGCAGCGTAGGAGGCGGGAGCACAGATACGCAGTATTTT
cdr3_aa: CASSVGGGSTDTQYF

v_call: TRBV4-1
clone_size: -
j_call: TRBJ1-3
d_call: -
cdr3_nt: TGCGCCAGCAGCCGGGGCAGGGGCCTTGGAAACACCATATATTTT
cdr3_aa: CASSRGRGLGNTIYF

v_call: TRBV1
clone_size: -
j_call: TRBJ2-7
d_call: -
cdr3_nt: TGCACCAGCAGCCAAGTTGCTGTCAGGGGGCCTGCCTACGAGCAGTACTTC
cdr3_aa: CTSSQVAVRGPAYEQYF

v_call: TRBV2
clone_size: few
j_call: TRBJ1-1
d_call: -
cdr3_nt: TGTGCCAGCAGTGAGGGGAACACTGAAGCTTTCTTT
cdr3_aa: CASSEGNTEAFF

v_call: TRBV27
clone_size: -
j_call: TRBJ2-7
d_call: -
cdr3_nt: TGTGCCAGCAGTTTGGGCCAGGGGCCTGGTTACGAGCAGTACTTC
cdr3_aa: CASSLGQGPGYEQYF

v_call: TRBV28
clone_size: -
j_call: TRBJ2-7
d_call: -
cdr3_nt: TGTGCCAGCAGTTACAGGGTCCCCTACGAGCAGTACTTC
cdr3_aa: CASSYRVPYEQYF

v_call: TRBV9
clone_size: -
j_call: TRBJ2-3
d_call: TRBD1
cdr3_nt: TGTGCCAGCGGAGCCCCGGACAGGCCAGGCACAGATACGCAGTATTTT
cdr3_aa: CASGAPDRPGTDTQYF

v_call: TRBV13
clone_size: -
j_call: TRBJ2-7
d_call: TRBD1
cdr3_nt: TGTGCCAGCAGCATCCGACAGGGAGTCTACGAGCAGTACTTC
cdr3_aa: CASSIRQGVYEQYF

v_call: TRBV13
clone_size: -
j_call: TRBJ1-1
d_call: -
cdr3_nt: TGTGCCAGCAGCTTACCGAACACTGAAGCTTTCTTT
cdr3_aa: CASSLPNTEAFF

v_call: TRBV6-5
clone_size: -
j_call: TRBJ2-3
d_call: -
cdr3_nt: TGTGCCAGCAGTTATCCCCGCTCGGGAGATGGGGCGCAGTATTTT
cdr3_aa: CASSYPRSGDGAQYF

v_call: TRBV2
clone_size: -
j_call: TRBJ2-1
d_call: -
cdr3_nt: TGTGCCAGCAGTGTTGAGGTGGGGCCGAGCTCCTACAATGAGCAGTTCTTC
cdr3_aa: CASSVEVGPSSYNEQFF

v_call: TRBV5-4
clone_size: -
j_call: TRBJ2-7
d_call: TRBD1
cdr3_nt: TGTGCCAGCAGCGGGACAGCGACCTACGAGCAGTACTTC
cdr3_aa: CASSGTATYEQYF

v_call: TRBV28
clone_size: -
j_call: TRBJ2-7
d_call: -
cdr3_nt: TGTGCCAGCAGTTTCGAAACCGGGGCCTACGAGCAGTACTTC
cdr3_aa: CASSFETGAYEQYF

v_call: TRBV4-1
clone_size: once
j_call: TRBJ2-7
d_call: TRBD2
cdr3_nt: TGCGCCAGCAGCCAAACTAGCGGAGCCGACTACGAGCAGTACTTC
cdr3_aa: CASSQTSGADYEQYF

v_call: TRBV5-4
clone_size: -
j_call: TRBJ1-2
d_call: -
cdr3_nt: TGTGCCAGCAGCTTGGGGGTTATCTATGGCTACACCTTC
cdr3_aa: CASSLGVIYGYTF

v_call: TRBV7-9
clone_size: -
j_call: TRBJ1-1
d_call: -
cdr3_nt: TGTGCCAGCAGCCAAACGCGGGCAAGAGCCACTGAAGCTTTCTTT
cdr3_aa: CASSQTRARATEAFF

v_call: TRBV2
clone_size: -
j_call: TRBJ2-3
d_call: TRBD2
cdr3_nt: TGTGCCAGCCCGGGGACTAGCGGGAGTGCAGATACGCAGTATTTT
cdr3_aa: CASPGTSGSADTQYF

v_call: TRBV5-6
clone_size: -
j_call: TRBJ2-3
d_call: -
cdr3_nt: TGTGCCAGCAGCTTGGTCGTACCCACAGATACGCAGTATTTT
cdr3_aa: CASSLVVPTDTQYF

v_call: TRBV6-5
clone_size: -
j_call: TRBJ2-5
d_call: TRBD1
cdr3_nt: TGTGCCAGCAGTCCGACTGGACAGGGGGGAGAGACCCAGTACTTC
cdr3_aa: CASSPTGQGGETQYF

v_call: TRBV27
clone_size: -
j_call: TRBJ2-1
d_call: TRBD2
cdr3_nt: TGTGCCAGCAGTTTCGGACTAGCGGAGCAGTTCTTC
cdr3_aa: CASSFGLAEQFF

v_call: TRBV5-4
clone_size: -
j_call: TRBJ2-2
d_call: TRBD2
cdr3_nt: TGTGCCAGCAGCCATGGACTAGCGGGTTACACCGGGGAGCTGTTTTTT
cdr3_aa: CASSHGLAGYTGELFF

v_call: TRBV19
clone_size: -
j_call: TRBJ1-3
d_call: -
cdr3_nt: TGTGCCAGTAGCCCCACAGGGCCCGATGGAAACACCATATATTTT
cdr3_aa: CASSPTGPDGNTIYF

v_call: TRBV28
clone_size: -
j_call: TRBJ2-7
d_call: -
cdr3_nt: TGTGCCAGCAGTTTGGCCCTCAGGGTCTACGAGCAGTACTTC
cdr3_aa: CASSLALRVYEQYF

v_call: TRBV6-1
clone_size: -
j_call: TRBJ2-7
d_call: -
cdr3_nt: TGTGCCAGTAAGCTAGCGACCCTCTTGGTGGAGCAGTACTTC
cdr3_aa: CASKLATLLVEQYF

v_call: TRBV27
clone_size: -
j_call: TRBJ2-7
d_call: TRBD1
cdr3_nt: TGTGCCAGCAGTTTGGGACAGAGATACGAGCAGTACTTC
cdr3_aa: CASSLGQRYEQYF

v_call: TRBV9
clone_size: -
j_call: TRBJ2-1
d_call: TRBD2
cdr3_nt: TGTGCCAGCAGCTCCGCGGGAGTTCCTTACAATGAGCAGTTCTTC
cdr3_aa: CASSSAGVPYNEQFF

v_call: TRBV7-9
clone_size: -
j_call: TRBJ2-5
d_call: -
cdr3_nt: TGTGCCAGCAGCTTAGCGCACACGGACCAAGAGACCCAGTACTTC
cdr3_aa: CASSLAHTDQETQYF

v_call: TRBV19
clone_size: -
j_call: TRBJ1-5
d_call: -
cdr3_nt: TGTGCCAGTAGGATTTGGGGATCCAATCAGCCCCAGCATTTT
cdr3_aa: CASRIWGSNQPQHF

v_call: TRBV27
clone_size: -
j_call: TRBJ2-3
d_call: TRBD2
cdr3_nt: TGTGCCAGCAGTCTCGGAGCGGGGAGCACAGATACGCAGTATTTT
cdr3_aa: CASSLGAGSTDTQYF

v_call: TRBV28
clone_size: -
j_call: TRBJ2-7
d_call: -
cdr3_nt: TGTGCCAGCAGTTTACAGGGTTACGAGCAGTACTTC
cdr3_aa: CASSLQGYEQYF

v_call: TRBV27
clone_size: -
j_call: TRBJ2-6
d_call: -
cdr3_nt: TGTGCCAGCAGTTTATTAGGGTCGACTGGGGCCAACGTCCTGACTTTC
cdr3_aa: CASSLLGSTGANVLTF

v_call: TRBV6-1
clone_size: -
j_call: TRBJ1-5
d_call: TRBD1
cdr3_nt: TGTGCCAGTAAGAACCGGGACAGGGGAAATCAGCCCCAGCATTTT
cdr3_aa: CASKNRDRGNQPQHF

v_call: TRBV13
clone_size: -
j_call: TRBJ2-3
d_call: -
cdr3_nt: TGTGCCAGCAGCTTAGGCTCGGGGGGCCCAGATACGCAGTATTTT
cdr3_aa: CASSLGSGGPDTQYF

v_call: TRBV27
clone_size: -
j_call: TRBJ2-7
d_call: -
cdr3_nt: TGTGCCAGCAGGGACGGAAACGAGCAGTACTTC
cdr3_aa: CASRDGNEQYF

v_call: TRBV19
clone_size: once
j_call: TRBJ2-1
d_call: -
cdr3_nt: TGTGCCAGTAGTCCGCGCCCAGGCGGCAGCTCCTACAATGAGCAGTTCTTC
cdr3_aa: CASSPRPGGSSYNEQFF

v_call: TRBV27
clone_size: -
j_call: TRBJ1-5
d_call: TRBD1
cdr3_nt: TGTGCCAGCAGTCGGGGACAGGGGGGCCAGCCCCAGCATTTT
cdr3_aa: CASSRGQGGQPQHF

v_call: TRBV2
clone_size: -
j_call: TRBJ2-1
d_call: -
cdr3_nt: TGTGCCAGCAGTGATAGGGGGAAGGGCTATGAGCAGTTCTTC
cdr3_aa: CASSDRGKGYEQFF

v_call: TRBV7-8
clone_size: once
j_call: TRBJ2-1
d_call: -
cdr3_nt: TGTGCCAGCAGCCCCTGGGGGCCCCAAGACAGGGAGCAGTTCTTC
cdr3_aa: CASSPWGPQDREQFF

v_call: TRBV11-2
clone_size: -
j_call: TRBJ2-7
d_call: -
cdr3_nt: TGTGCCAGCAGCCCCGGGGTGGGCGTCTACGAGCAGTACTTC
cdr3_aa: CASSPGVGVYEQYF

v_call: TRBV29-1
clone_size: -
j_call: TRBJ1-2
d_call: -
cdr3_nt: TGCAGCGTTGAATATAACTATGGCTACACCTTC
cdr3_aa: CSVEYNYGYTF

v_call: TRBV11-2
clone_size: -
j_call: TRBJ2-2
d_call: TRBD2
cdr3_nt: TGTGCCAGCAGCACAGGGACTAGCGGGAGAAATACGGACACCGGGGAGCTGTTTTTT
cdr3_aa: CASSTGTSGRNTDTGELFF

v_call: TRBV5-1
clone_size: -
j_call: TRBJ2-7
d_call: TRBD1
cdr3_nt: TGCGCCAGCAGCTTGGGATGGGACAGGGTCGGCGAGCAGTACTTC
cdr3_aa: CASSLGWDRVGEQYF

v_call: TRBV6-1
clone_size: once
j_call: TRBJ2-5
d_call: -
cdr3_nt: TGTGCCAGCAGTGAAAGGGGCCTGAACCAAGAGACCCAGTACTTC
cdr3_aa: CASSERGLNQETQYF

v_call: TRBV7-8
clone_size: -
j_call: TRBJ2-7
d_call: -
cdr3_nt: TGTGCCAGCAGCTTCGGTAGCTCCTACGAGCAGTACTTC
cdr3_aa: CASSFGSSYEQYF